The T cell receptor (beta chain) under discussion was sequenced for a study of control samples from healthy donors and cancer patients. Produced via immunoSEQ multiplex PCR; TCRdb's table is partial and in-frame only. The sample contains some 120,000 clones, approximately 90% of which appear only once. The TCR comes from a woman in her 70s in good health. Sequencing input: blood.

The CDR3 DNA reads as TGTGCCAGCAGCCCGCGGACTAGCGGGGGGAGCACCGGGGAGCTGTTTTTT. Protein sequence: CASSPRTSGGSTGELFF. V gene TRBV9 combines with J gene TRBJ2-2; 14 bases line up with TRBD2. Per the germline V gene, CDR1 is SGDLS and CDR2 is YYNGEE. V lost 4 bases and J lost 4; bases outside the gene matches: 6. The CDR3 is 17 residues long. The variable domain in full, with the rest retrieved from reference TRBV9 and TRBJ2-2, is DSGVTQTPKHLITATGQRVTLRCSPRSGDLSVYWYQQSLDQGLQFLIQYYNGEERAKGNILERFSAQQFPDLHSELNLSSLELGDSALYFCASSPRTSGGSTGELFFGEGSRLTVL.